The sequence of this T cell receptor beta chain was determined in a study of T cell responses to AZD1222 COVID-19 vaccine. Overall study findings and caveats: White British people made up most donors, females outnumbered males, and clonal diversity was possibly underestimated. Compared with day 0, the breadth and depth of the Spike-specific TCR repertoire rose significantly after two doses of AZD1222. CD4 TCRs associated with vaccination spanned spike, dominating at 160-218 and 743-854. Only after the peak T cell response were repertoires sampled.

TCRdb's copy holds only in-frame clones and misses some; the assay was immunoSEQ multiplex PCR. The data show over 100,000 clones, approximately 83% seen once. Regarding this clone: Its target is unknown.

The origin of this receptor is an adult in good health. The material was peripheral blood, obtained on day 0 of AZD1222 vaccination.

The CDR3 DNA reads TGTGCCAGCAGTGAATCACCGGGGTACACTGAAGCTTTCTTT. It specifies CASSESPGYTEAFF. V usage is TRBV6-1 and J usage is TRBJ1-1; no reliable D call. Trimming cost V 2 bases and J 3 bases, with 10 bases left between them. CDR3 size: 14 residues. The germline gives CDR1 MNHNS, CDR2 SASEGT.